This T cell receptor (beta chain) was retrieved from a study of shared clonotypes between healthy human individuals. Study-level findings and limits: Naive subsets typically showed greater estimated richness than memory subsets.

On this clone: Its matching antigen is unknown.

CDR1 is LGHNA, CDR2 YSLEER, per germline. Deletions cut 0 bases from V and 0 bases from J, with 5 bases between. CDR3 length: 15 residues. An approximately 200 ng quantity of DNA, around 30,000 T cell genomes, went into the sorted-subset replicate PCRs. Profiling relied on immunoSEQ multiplex PCR, and the TCRdb table lists in-frame clones only, not all of them. The table includes around 2,000,000 clones, approximately 94% detected once. CD8 cells classed as naive were CD45RO-negative and positively selected for CCR7, excluding terminally differentiated effector memory CD45RA+ cells. Donors, without exception, were Caucasian adults residing in Nashville, Tennessee.

The sample comprised naive CD8+ T cells sorted from blood. The gene calls are TRBV4-3 and TRBJ1-4; D gene ambiguous. The receptor was derived from a man between 18 and 35 years old in good health. Here the CDR3 reads CASSQDRTTNEKLFF. CDR3 nucleotides: TGCGCCAGCAGCCAAGATAGAACAACTAATGAAAAACTGTTTTTT.